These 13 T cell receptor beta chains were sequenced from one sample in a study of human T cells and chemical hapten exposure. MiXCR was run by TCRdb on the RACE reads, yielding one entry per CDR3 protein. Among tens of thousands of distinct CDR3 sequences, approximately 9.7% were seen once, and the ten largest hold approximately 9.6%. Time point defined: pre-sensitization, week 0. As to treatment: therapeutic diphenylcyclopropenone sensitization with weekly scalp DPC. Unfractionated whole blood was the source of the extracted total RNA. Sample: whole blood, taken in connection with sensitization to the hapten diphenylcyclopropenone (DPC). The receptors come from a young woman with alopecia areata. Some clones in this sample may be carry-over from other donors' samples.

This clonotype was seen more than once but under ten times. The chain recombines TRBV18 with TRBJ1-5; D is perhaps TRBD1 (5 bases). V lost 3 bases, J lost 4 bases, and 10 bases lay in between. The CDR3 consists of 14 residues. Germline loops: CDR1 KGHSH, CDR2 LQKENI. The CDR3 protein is CASSPAAGNQPQHF. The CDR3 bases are TGTGCCAGCTCACCTGCCGCAGGGAATCAGCCCCAGCATTTT. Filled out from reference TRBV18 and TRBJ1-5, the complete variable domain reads NAGVMQNPRHLVRRRGQEARLRCSPMKGHSHVYWYRQLPEEGLKFMVYLQKENIIDESGMPKERFSAEFPKEGPSILRIQQVVRGDSAAYFCASSPAAGNQPQHFGDGTRLSIL.

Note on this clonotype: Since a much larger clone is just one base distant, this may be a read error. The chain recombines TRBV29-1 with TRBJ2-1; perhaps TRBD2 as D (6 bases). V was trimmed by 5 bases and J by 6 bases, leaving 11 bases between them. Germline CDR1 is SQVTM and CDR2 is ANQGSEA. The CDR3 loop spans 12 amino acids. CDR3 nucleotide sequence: TGCAGCGTTCCGGGGGTCGGCAATGAGCAGTTCTTC. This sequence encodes CSVPGVGNEQFF.

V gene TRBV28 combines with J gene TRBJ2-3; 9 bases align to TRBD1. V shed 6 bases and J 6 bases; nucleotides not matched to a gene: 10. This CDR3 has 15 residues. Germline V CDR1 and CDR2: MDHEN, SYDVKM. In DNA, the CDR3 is TGTGCCAGCAGGGCGGGACAGGGTTTTTTTGATACGCAGTATTTT. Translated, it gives CASRAGQGFFDTQYF.

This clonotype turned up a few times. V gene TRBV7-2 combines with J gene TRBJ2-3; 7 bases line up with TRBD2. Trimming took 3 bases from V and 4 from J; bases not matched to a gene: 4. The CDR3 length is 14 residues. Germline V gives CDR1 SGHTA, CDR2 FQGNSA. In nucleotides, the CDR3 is TGTGCCAGCAGCTTGGCGGGGGTCCCAGATACGCAGTATTTT. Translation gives CASSLAGVPDTQYF.

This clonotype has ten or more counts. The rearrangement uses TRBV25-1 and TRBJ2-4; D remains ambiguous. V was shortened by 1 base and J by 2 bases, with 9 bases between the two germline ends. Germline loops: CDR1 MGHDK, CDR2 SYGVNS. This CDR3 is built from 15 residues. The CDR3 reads CASSEFRASKNIQYF. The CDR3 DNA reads TGTGCCAGCAGTGAATTTAGGGCCTCCAAAAACATTCAGTACTTC.

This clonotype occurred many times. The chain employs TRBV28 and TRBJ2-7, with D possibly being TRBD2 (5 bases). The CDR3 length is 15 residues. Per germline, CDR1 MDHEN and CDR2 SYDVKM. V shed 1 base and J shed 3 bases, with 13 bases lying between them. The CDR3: CASSLSGSGIYEQYF. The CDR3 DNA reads TGTGCCAGCAGTTTATCCGGTTCCGGGATCTACGAGCAGTACTTC.

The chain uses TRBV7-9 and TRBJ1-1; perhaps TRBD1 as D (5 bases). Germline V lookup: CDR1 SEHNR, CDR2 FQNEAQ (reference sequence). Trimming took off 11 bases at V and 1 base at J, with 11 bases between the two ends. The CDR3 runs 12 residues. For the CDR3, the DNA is TGTGCCGGGGGGGGGAAGAACACTGAAGCTTTCTTT. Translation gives CAGGGKNTEAFF.

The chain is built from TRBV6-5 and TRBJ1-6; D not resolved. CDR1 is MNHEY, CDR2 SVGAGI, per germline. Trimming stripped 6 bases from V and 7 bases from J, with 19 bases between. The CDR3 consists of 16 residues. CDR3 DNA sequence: TGTGCCAGCAGGGCCCAGCAATACCTTCGGAATTCACCCCTCCACTTT. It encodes CASRAQQYLRNSPLHF.

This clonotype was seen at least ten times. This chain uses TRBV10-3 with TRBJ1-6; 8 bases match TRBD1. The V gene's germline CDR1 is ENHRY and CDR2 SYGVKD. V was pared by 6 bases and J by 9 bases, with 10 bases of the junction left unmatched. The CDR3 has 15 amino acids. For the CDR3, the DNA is TGTGCCATCAGCGAAAATGGACAGGGAAGTTCACCCCTCCACTTT. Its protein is CAISENGQGSSPLHF.

CDR3 coding DNA: TGTGCCAGCAGCCAAGATTGGACTAGCGGACCCACAGATACGCAGTATTTT. Residues: CASSQDWTSGPTDTQYF. This chain joins TRBV4-2 and TRBJ2-3; TRBD2 agrees at 10 bases. Germline CDR1 reads LGHNA; CDR2 reads YNFKEQ. This CDR3 is built from 17 residues. V gave up 0 bases and J gave up 2 bases; unmatched junction bases: 5.

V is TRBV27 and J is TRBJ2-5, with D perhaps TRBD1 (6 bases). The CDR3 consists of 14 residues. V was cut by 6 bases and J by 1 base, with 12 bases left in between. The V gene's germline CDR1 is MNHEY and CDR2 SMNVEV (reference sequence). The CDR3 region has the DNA TGTGCCAGCAGAGGGGGATCGGGCCAAGAGACCCAGTACTTC. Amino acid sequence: CASRGGSGQETQYF.

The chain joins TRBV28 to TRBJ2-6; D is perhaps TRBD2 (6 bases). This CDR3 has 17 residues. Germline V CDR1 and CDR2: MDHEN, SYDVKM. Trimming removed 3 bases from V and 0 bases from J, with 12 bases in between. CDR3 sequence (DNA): TGTGCCAGCAGTTTTGGGTGGAGGGGCTCTGGGGCCAACGTCCTGACTTTC. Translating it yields CASSFGWRGSGANVLTF.

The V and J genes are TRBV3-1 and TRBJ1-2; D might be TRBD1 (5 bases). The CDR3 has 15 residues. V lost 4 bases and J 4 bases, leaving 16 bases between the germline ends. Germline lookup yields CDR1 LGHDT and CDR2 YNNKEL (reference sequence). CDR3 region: CASSPTPQGRYGYTF. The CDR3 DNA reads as TGTGCCAGCAGCCCGACCCCGCAGGGTCGCTATGGCTACACCTTC.